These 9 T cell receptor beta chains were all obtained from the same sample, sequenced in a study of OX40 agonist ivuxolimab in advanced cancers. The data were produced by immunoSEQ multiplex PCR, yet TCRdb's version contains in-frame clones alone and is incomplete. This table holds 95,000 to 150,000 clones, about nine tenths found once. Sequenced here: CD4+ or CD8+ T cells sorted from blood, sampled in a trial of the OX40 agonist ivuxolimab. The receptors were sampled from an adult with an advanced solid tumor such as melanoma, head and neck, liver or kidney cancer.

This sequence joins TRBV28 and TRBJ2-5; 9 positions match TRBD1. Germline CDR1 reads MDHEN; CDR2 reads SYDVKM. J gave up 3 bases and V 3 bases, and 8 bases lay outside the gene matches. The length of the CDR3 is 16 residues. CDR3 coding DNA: TGTGCCAGCAGTTTCGGGACAGGGCTTCCCGAAGAGACCCAGTACTTC. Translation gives CASSFGTGLPEETQYF.

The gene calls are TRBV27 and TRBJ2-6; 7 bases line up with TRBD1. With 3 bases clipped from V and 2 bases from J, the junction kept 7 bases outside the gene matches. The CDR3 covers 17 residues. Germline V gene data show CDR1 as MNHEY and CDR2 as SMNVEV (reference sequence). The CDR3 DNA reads TGTGCCAGCAGTTTTGTAGGGGGCATGACTGGGGCCAACGTCCTGACTTTC. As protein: CASSFVGGMTGANVLTF.

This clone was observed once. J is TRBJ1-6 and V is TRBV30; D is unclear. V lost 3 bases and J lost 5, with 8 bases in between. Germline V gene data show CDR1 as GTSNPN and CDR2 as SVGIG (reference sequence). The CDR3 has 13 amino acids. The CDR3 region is CAWRGGNNSPLHF. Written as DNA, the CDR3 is TGTGCCTGGAGGGGTGGAAATAATTCACCCCTCCACTTT.

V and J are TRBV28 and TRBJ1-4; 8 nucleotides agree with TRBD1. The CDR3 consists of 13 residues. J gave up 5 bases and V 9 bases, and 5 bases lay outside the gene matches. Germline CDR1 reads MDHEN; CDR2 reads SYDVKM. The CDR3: CASGTGLNEKLFF. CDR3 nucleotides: TGTGCCAGTGGGACAGGCCTAAATGAAAAACTGTTTTTT.

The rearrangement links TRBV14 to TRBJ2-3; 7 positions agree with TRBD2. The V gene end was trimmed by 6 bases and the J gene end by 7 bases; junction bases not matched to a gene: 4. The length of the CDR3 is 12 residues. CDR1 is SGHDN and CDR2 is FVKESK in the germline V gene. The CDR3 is CASSPGTNTQYF. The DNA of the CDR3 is TGTGCCAGCAGTCCAGGGACTAATACGCAGTATTTT.

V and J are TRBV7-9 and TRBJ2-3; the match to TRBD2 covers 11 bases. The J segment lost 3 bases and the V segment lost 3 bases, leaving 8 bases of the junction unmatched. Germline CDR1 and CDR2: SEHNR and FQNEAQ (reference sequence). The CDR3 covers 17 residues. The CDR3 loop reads CASSFLVSGRATDTQYF. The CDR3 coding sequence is TGTGCCAGCAGCTTTCTAGTTAGCGGGAGGGCGACAGATACGCAGTATTTT. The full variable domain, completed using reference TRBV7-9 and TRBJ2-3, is DTGVSQNPRHKITKRGQNVTFRCDPISEHNRLYWYRQTLGQGPEFLTYFQNEAQLEKSRLLSDRFSAERPKGSFSTLEIQRTEQGDSAMYLCASSFLVSGRATDTQYFGPGTRLTVL.

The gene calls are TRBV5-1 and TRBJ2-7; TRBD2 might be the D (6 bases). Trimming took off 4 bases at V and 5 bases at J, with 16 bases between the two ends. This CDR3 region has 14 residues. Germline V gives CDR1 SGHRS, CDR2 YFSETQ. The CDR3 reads CASSPPGTLNEQYF. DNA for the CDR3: TGCGCCAGCAGCCCACCGGGGACTCTGAACGAGCAGTACTTC.

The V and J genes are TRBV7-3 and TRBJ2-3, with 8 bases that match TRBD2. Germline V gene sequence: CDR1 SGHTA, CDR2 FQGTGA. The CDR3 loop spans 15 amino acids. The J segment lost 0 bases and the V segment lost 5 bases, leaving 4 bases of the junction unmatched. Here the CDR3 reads CASSTVAGSTDTQYF. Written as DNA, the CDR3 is TGTGCCAGCAGCACTGTAGCGGGAAGCACAGATACGCAGTATTTT.

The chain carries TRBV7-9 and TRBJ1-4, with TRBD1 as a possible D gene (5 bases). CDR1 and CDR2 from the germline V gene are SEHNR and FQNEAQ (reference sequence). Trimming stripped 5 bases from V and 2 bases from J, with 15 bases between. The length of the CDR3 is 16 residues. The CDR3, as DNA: TGTGCCAGCAGCCCCCCGTGGGGGGATACTAATGAAAAACTGTTTTTT. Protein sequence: CASSPPWGDTNEKLFF. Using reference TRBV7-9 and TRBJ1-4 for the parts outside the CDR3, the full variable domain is DTGVSQNPRHKITKRGQNVTFRCDPISEHNRLYWYRQTLGQGPEFLTYFQNEAQLEKSRLLSDRFSAERPKGSFSTLEIQRTEQGDSAMYLCASSPPWGDTNEKLFFGSGTQLSVL.